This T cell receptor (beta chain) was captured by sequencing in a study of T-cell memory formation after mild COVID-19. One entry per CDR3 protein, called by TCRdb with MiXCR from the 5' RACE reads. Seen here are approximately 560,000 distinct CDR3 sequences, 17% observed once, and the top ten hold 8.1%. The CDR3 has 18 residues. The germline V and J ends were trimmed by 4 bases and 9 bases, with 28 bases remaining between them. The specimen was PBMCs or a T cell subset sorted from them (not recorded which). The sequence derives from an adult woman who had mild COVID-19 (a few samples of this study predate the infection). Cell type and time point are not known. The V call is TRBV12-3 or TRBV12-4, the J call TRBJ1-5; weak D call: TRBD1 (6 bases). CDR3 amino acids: CASSSTTHRDKGPGPQHF. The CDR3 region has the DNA TGTGCCAGCAGTTCCACAACACACCGGGACAAGGGCCCAGGGCCCCAGCATTTT.